This T cell receptor beta chain was captured in a study of T cells in localized non-small cell lung cancer. Some clones are missing from TCRdb's copy, which holds only in-frame ones; the method was immunoSEQ multiplex PCR. The sample has about 91,000 clones; over 80% are singletons. Trimming shortened V by 2 bases and J by 3 bases, and 7 bases separated the two germline ends. Germline loops: CDR1 MNHEY, CDR2 SVGAGI. The CDR3 totals 13 residues. The chain is built from TRBV6-5 and TRBJ1-1; no clear D. The source of this sequence is a man aged 40 to 70 with stage I squamous cell lung carcinoma. Sequences were derived from peripheral blood, sampled before any cancer treatment. The CDR3: CASSYARDTEAFF. Written as DNA, the CDR3 is TGTGCCAGCAGTTACGCCCGGGACACTGAAGCTTTCTTT.